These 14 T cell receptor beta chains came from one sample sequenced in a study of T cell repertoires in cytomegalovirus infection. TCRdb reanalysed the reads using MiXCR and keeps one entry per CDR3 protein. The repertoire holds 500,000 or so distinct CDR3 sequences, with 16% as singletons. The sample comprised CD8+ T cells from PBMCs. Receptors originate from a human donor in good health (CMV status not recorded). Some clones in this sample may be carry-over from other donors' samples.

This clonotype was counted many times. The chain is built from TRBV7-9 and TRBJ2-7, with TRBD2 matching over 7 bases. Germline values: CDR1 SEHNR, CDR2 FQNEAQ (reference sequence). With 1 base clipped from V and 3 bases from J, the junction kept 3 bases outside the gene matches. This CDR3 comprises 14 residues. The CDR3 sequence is CASSLGGRHYEQYF. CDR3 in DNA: TGTGCCAGCAGCTTAGGCGGGAGACACTACGAGCAGTACTTC.

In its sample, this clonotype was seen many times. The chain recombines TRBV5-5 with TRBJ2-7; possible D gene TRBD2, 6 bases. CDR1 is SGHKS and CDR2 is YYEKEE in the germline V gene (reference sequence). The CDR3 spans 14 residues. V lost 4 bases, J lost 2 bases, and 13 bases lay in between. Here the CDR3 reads CASSLLAPAYEQYF. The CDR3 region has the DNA TGTGCCAGCAGCCTCCTAGCGCCAGCCTACGAGCAGTACTTC.

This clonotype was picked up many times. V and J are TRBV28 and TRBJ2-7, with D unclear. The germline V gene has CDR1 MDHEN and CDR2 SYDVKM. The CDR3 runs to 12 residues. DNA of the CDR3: TGTGCTCACGGGCAGATGGACTACGAGCAGTACTTC. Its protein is CAHGQMDYEQYF.

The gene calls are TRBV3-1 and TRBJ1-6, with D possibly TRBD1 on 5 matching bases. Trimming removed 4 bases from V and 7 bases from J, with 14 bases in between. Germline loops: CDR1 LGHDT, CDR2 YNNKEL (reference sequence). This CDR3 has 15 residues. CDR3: CASSPPGDSNSPLHF. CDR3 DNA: TGTGCCAGCAGCCCACCCGGGGACTCGAATTCACCCCTCCACTTT. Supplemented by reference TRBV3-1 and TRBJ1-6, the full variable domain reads DTAVSQTPKYLVTQMGNDKSIKCEQNLGHDTMYWYKQDSKKFLKIMFSYNNKELIINETVPNRFSPKSPDKAHLNLHINSLELGDSAVYFCASSPPGDSNSPLHFGNGTRLTVT.

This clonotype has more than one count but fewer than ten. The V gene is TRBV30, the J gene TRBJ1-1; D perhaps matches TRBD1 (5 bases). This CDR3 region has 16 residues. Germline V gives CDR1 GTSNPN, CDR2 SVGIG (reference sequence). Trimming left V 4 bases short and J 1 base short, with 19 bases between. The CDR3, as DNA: TGTGCCTGGATCGGGACTTCCTGGTATACGAACACTGAAGCTTTCTTT. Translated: CAWIGTSWYTNTEAFF.

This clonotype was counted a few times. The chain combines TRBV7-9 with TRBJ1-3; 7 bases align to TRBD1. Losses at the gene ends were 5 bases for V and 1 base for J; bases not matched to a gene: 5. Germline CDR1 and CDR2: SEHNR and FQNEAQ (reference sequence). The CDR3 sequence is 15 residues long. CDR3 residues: CASSETGTSGNTIYF. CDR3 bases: TGTGCCAGCAGCGAGACAGGGACTTCTGGAAACACCATATATTTT.

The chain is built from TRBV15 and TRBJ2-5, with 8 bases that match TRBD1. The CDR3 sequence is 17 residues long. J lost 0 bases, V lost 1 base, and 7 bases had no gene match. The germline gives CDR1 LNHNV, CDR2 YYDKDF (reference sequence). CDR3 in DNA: TGTGCCACCAGCAGAGGGACAGGGCATTCATACCAAGAGACCCAGTACTTC. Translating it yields CATSRGTGHSYQETQYF.

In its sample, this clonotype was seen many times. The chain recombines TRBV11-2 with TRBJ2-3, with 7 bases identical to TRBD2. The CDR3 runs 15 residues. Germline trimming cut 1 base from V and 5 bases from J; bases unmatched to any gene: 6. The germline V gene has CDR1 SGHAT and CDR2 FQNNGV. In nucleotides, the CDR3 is TGTGCCAGCAGCTTAGGGGGGAGGGTCCAAGATACGCAGTATTTT. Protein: CASSLGGRVQDTQYF. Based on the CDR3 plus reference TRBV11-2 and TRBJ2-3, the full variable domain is EAGVAQSPRYKIIEKRQSVAFWCNPISGHATLYWYQQILGQGPKLLIQFQNNGVVDDSQLPKDRFSAERLKGVDSTLKIQPAKLEDSAVYLCASSLGGRVQDTQYFGPGTRLTVL.

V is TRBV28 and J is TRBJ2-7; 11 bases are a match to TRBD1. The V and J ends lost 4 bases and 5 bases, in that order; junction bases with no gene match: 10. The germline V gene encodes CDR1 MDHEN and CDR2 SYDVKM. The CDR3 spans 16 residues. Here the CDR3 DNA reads TGTGCCAGCAGTTCCTCCCGGGGACAGGGGGGGAACGAGCAGTACTTC. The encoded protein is CASSSSRGQGGNEQYF.

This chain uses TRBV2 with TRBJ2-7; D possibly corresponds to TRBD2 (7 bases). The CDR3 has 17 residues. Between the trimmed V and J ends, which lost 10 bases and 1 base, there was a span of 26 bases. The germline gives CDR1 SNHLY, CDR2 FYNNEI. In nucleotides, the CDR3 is TGTGCCACAGGAGGACAGCGGGAAGCATACCATTCCTACGAGCAGTACTTC. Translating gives CATGGQREAYHSYEQYF.

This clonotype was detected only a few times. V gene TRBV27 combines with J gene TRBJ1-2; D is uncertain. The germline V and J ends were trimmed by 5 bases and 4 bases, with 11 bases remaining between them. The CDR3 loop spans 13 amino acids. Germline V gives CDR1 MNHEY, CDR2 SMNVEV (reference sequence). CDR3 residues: CASSSGPRYGYTF. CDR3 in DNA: TGTGCCAGCAGTAGCGGGCCTCGCTATGGCTACACCTTC.

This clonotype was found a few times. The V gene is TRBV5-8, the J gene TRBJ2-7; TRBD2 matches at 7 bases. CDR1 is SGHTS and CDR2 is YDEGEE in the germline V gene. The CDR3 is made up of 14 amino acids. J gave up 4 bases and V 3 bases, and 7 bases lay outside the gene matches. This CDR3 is CASSYFRGEYEQYF. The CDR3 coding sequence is TGTGCCAGCAGCTACTTCCGGGGGGAGTACGAGCAGTACTTC.

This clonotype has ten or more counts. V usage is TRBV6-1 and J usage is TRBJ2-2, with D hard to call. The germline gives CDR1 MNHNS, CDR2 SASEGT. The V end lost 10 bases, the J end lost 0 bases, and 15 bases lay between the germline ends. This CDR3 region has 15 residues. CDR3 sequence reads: CAIEATYPNTGELFF. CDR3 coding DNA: TGTGCCATCGAGGCCACCTACCCGAACACCGGGGAGCTGTTTTTT.

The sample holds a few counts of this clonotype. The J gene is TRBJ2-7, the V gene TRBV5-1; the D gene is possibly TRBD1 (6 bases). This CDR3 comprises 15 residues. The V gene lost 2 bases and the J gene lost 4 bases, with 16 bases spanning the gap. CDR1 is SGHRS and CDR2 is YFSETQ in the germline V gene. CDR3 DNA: TGCGCCAGCAGCTTTCGACAGGCTTCAACTTACGAGCAGTACTTC. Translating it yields CASSFRQASTYEQYF.